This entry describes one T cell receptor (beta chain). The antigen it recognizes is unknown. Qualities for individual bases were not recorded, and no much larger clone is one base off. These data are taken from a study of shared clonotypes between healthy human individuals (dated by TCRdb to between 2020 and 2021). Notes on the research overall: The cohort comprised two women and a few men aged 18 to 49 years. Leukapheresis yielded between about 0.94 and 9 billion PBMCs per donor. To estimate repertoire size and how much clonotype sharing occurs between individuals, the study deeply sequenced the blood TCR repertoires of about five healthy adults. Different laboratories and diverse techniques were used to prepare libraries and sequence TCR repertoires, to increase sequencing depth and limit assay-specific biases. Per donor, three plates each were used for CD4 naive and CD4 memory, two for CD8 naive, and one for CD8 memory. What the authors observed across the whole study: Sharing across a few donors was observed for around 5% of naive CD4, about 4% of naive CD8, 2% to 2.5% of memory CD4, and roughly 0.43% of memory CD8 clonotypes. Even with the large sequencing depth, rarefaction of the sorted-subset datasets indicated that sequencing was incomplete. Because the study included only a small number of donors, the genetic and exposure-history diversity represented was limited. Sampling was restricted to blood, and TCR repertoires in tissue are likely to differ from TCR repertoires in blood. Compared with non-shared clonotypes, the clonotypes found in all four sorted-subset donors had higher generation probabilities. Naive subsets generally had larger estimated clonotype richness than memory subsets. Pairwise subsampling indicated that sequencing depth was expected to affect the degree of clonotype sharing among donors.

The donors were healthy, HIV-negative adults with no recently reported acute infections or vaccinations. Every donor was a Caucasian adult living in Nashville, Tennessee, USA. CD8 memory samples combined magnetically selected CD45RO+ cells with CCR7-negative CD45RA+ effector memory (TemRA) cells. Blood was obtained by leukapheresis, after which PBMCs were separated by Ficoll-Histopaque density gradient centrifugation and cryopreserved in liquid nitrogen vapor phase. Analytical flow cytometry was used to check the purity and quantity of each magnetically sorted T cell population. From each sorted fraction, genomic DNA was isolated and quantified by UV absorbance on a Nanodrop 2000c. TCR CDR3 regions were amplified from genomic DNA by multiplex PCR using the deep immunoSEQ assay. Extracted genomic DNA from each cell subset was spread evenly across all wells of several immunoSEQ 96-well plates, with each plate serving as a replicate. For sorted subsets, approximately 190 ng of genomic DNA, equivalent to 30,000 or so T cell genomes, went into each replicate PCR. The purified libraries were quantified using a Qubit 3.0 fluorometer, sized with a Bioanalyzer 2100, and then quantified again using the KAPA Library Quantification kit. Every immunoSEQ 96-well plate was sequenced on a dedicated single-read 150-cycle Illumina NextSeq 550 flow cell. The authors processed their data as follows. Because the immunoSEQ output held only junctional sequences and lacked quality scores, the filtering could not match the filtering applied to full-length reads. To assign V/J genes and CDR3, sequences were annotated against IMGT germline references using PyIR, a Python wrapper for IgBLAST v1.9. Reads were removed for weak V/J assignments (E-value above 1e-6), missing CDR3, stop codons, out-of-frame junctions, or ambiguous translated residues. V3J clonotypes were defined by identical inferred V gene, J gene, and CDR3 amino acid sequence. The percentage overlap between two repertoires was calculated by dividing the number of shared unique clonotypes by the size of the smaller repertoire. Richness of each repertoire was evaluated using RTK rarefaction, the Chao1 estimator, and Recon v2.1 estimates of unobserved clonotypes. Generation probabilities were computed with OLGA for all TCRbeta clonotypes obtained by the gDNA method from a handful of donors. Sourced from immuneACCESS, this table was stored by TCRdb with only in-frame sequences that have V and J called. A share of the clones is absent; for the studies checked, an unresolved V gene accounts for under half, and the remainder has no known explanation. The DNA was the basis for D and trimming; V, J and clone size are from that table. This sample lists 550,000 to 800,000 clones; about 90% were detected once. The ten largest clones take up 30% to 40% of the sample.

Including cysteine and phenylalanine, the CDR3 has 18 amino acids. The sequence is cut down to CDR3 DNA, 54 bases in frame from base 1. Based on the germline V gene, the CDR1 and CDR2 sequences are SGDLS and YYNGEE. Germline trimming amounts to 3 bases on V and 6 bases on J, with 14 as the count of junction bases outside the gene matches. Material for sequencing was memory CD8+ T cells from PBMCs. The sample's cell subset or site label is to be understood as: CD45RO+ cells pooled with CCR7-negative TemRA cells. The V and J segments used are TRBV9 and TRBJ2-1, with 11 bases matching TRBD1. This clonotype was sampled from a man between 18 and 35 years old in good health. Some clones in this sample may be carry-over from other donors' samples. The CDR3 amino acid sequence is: CASSGTGTGGIVGNEQFF. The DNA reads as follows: TGTGCCAGCAGCGGGACCGGGACAGGGGGGATCGTGGGCAATGAGCAGTTCTTC. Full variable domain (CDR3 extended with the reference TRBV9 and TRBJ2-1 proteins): DSGVTQTPKHLITATGQRVTLRCSPRSGDLSVYWYQQSLDQGLQFLIQYYNGEERAKGNILERFSAQQFPDLHSELNLSSLELGDSALYFCASSGTGTGGIVGNEQFFGPGTRLTVL.